Sequencing of this T cell receptor (beta chain) was carried out in a study of T-cell reconstitution after alpha-beta-depleted transplantation in children. This clonotype has just a few counts. It was with unique molecular identifiers that the TCRbeta library was prepared. In TCRdb, the PCR reads were re-called with MiXCR into one record per CDR3 protein. The repertoire holds fewer than 550,000 distinct CDR3 sequences, with roughly an eighth as singletons. The clonotype comes from a female patient between 2 and 15 years old who had a stem cell transplant for aplastic anemia, so the T cells may come from the graft donor. Sequencing used PBMCs, mostly from graft donor cells, obtained 180 days after TCRalphabeta/CD19-depleted stem cell transplant.

In nucleotides, the CDR3 is TGTGCCAGCAGCTTAGACAGGCTGGAACTGTTTTTT. The encoded protein is CASSLDRLELFF. The gene calls are TRBV7-9 and TRBJ1-4; perhaps TRBD1 as D (5 bases). The germline CDR1 and CDR2 sequences are SEHNR and FQNEAQ (reference sequence). V lost 1 base and J lost 12, with 9 bases in between. The CDR3 covers 12 residues.